This T cell receptor beta chain emerged from a study of tumor-infiltrating lymphocytes in primary liver carcinoma. Notes on the study in general: The overlap of tumor-adjacent and tumor-blood pairs was smaller than that of tumor region pairs.

This CDR3 contains 15 residues. Germline CDR1 is SGDLS and CDR2 is YYNGEE. Germline trimming cut 0 bases from V and 6 bases from J; bases unmatched to any gene: 3. With regard to this clonotype: Its specificity is unknown.

TCR beta cDNA came from about 470 ng total RNA, primed with a constant-region primer. Generation of the TCR beta libraries relied on three nested multiplex PCR rounds using slightly modified ARM-PCR. In the first two PCR rounds, TRBV1-TRBV30 forward primers were paired with a C-beta reverse primer, and each round lasted approximately 9 cycles. TCRdb passed the multiplex PCR reads through MiXCR, listing each CDR3 protein once. The sample lists a few hundred thousand distinct CDR3 sequences, around three fifths occurring once. Germline DNA was also extracted, while the blood RNA originated from unsorted whole blood.

The genes are TRBV9 and TRBJ2-5, with TRBD2 identical over 12 bases. The specimen was peripheral blood. The sequence came from a woman aged 25 to 39 with primary liver carcinoma and hepatitis B virus infection. CDR3 loop: CASSVEGTSGQTQYF. In DNA, the CDR3 is TGTGCCAGCAGCGTAGAAGGGACTAGCGGGCAGACCCAGTACTTC.